The subject of this entry is one TCR beta chain. The antigen is not known. This record comes from a study of cytomegalovirus exposure and HLA in healthy donors. Study-wide context: A prior study identified 120 million or so unique TCR beta sequences from 150 million to 200 million T cells. Study-wide points: Within an earlier analysis, most TCR beta V segments proved productive either about 87% or about 30% of the time.

The PCR was carried out with 60 Vbeta primers and 13 Jbeta primers. Assay: immunoSEQ multiplex PCR; the TCRdb copy retains only in-frame clones and omits some. The table lists over 150,000 clones, 75% to 90% of them singletons. CDR1 and CDR2 (germline): SEHNR, FQNEAQ (reference sequence). V lost 10 bases, J lost 0 bases, and 5 bases stayed unmatched. The CDR3 spans 14 residues. The sequence derives from a girl aged 2-15 years in good health and CMV-seropositive. V usage is TRBV7-9 and J usage is TRBJ2-1; TRBD1 aligns across 8 bases. Material for sequencing was PBMCs. The CDR3 here is CATPDRASYNEQFF. The CDR3 coding sequence is TGTGCCACCCCGGACAGGGCCTCCTACAATGAGCAGTTCTTC.